Listed below are T cell receptor beta chains from one sample, sequenced in a study of PD-1 blockade in classical Hodgkin lymphoma. The method was immunoSEQ multiplex PCR; TCRdb's version includes in-frame clones alone and lacks a portion of them. The table shows 15,000 to 20,000 clones, with about 75% occurring only once. The sequencing used CD4+ T cells from blood, collected before the fourth cycle of nivolumab. The receptors were sampled from a human donor with classical Hodgkin lymphoma. The CDR3 runs from the conserved cysteine through the conserved F or W. The D gene is left open where the match is weak. Size values are once, few and many counts, or a class for expanded clones, and some rows have none.

j_gene,len,v_gene,d_gene,abundance,CDR3nt,CDR3aa
TRBJ1-6,17,TRBV16,NA,NA,TGTGCCAGCAGCCAATCGGGGTTGGGGACACCATCGTCAACCCTCCACTTT,CASSQSGLGTPSSTLHF
TRBJ1-5,15,TRBV7-2,NA,NA,TGTGCCAGCAGCCTTGAAGGGACTACAAATCAGCCCCAGCATTTT,CASSLEGTTNQPQHF
TRBJ2-1,14,TRBV10-2,NA,NA,TGCGCCACCAAGGGACGGGGGTCCTACAATGAGCAGTTCTTC,CATKGRGSYNEQFF
TRBJ2-7,14,TRBV28,NA,few,TGTGCCAGCACCAAATCACAGCTCACCTACGAGCAGTACTTC,CASTKSQLTYEQYF
TRBJ1-3,16,TRBV4-3,TRBD1,NA,TGCGCCAGCAGCCAAGTGTCAGGGGGCTCTGGAAACACCATATATTTT,CASSQVSGGSGNTIYF
TRBJ1-5,14,TRBV7-6,NA,few,TGTGCCAGCAGCTTAGTAGGCTACAATCAGCCCCAGCATTTT,CASSLVGYNQPQHF
TRBJ2-5,15,TRBV5-6,TRBD1,few,TGTGCCAGCAGCTTGAGGACAGGGCCCCAAGAGACCCAGTACTTC,CASSLRTGPQETQYF
TRBJ1-5,14,TRBV5-1,NA,few,TGCGCCAGCAGCTGGGGTACAGGGAATCAGCCCCAGCATTTT,CASSWGTGNQPQHF
TRBJ1-1,13,TRBV29-1,TRBD1,NA,TGCAGCGTTACGGGACAGATGAACACTGAAGCTTTCTTT,CSVTGQMNTEAFF
TRBJ1-3,17,TRBV4-1,NA,NA,TGCGCCAGCAGCCAAGGCCGGGGGGGCAGGTCTGGAAACACCATATATTTT,CASSQGRGGRSGNTIYF
TRBJ1-1,15,TRBV7-2,NA,NA,TGTGCCAGCAGCTTAGGAGAGGCTTTGAACACTGAAGCTTTCTTT,CASSLGEALNTEAFF
TRBJ2-4,13,TRBV6-5,NA,NA,TGTGCCAGCAGACTGGGCAGGGGAAACATTCAGTACTTC,CASRLGRGNIQYF
TRBJ2-1,15,TRBV29-1,NA,few,TGCAGCGTTGAAGGTAGACTGATCTCCTACAATGAGCAGTTCTTC,CSVEGRLISYNEQFF
TRBJ1-3,19,TRBV4-3,NA,NA,TGCGCCAGCAGCCAAGAAGTCCCAAGTTTGGGCTTTACTGGAAACACCATATATTTT,CASSQEVPSLGFTGNTIYF
TRBJ2-7,15,TRBV5-4,TRBD1,NA,TGTGCCAGCAGCTTGAAAACAGGGGGCGAGTACGAGCAGTACTTC,CASSLKTGGEYEQYF
TRBJ1-5,14,TRBV7-8,NA,NA,TGTGCCAGCAGCTTAGTCCCAGAGAATCAGCCCCAGCATTTT,CASSLVPENQPQHF
TRBJ2-2,15,TRBV7-2,NA,NA,TGTGCCAGCAGCTCCATAGGGGCGAACACCGGGGAGCTGTTTTTT,CASSSIGANTGELFF
TRBJ2-5,14,TRBV19,NA,NA,TGTGCCAGTAGTACTCAGACTAGATCGGAGACCCAGTACTTC,CASSTQTRSETQYF
TRBJ1-3,13,TRBV30,NA,NA,TGTGCCTGGAGTGTACTCTCTGGAAACACCATATATTTT,CAWSVLSGNTIYF
TRBJ1-2,17,TRBV7-3,NA,NA,TGTGCCAGCAGCCCCCCGGGACACGATATCCTGAGCGGTGGCTACACCTTC,CASSPPGHDILSGGYTF
TRBJ2-1,18,TRBV18,TRBD2,NA,TGTGCCAGCTCACCAAACCCTATAACTAGCGGGGGGGCTGGCGAGCAGTTCTTC,CASSPNPITSGGAGEQFF
TRBJ1-1,15,TRBV10-3,TRBD1,NA,TGTGCCATCAGTGAGGCCCACAGGGGGCATCGCGAAGCTTTCTTT,CAISEAHRGHREAFF
TRBJ2-3,12,TRBV18,NA,NA,TGTGCCAGCTCACCCTTTAGGGATACGCAGTATTTT,CASSPFRDTQYF
TRBJ1-1,15,TRBV5-5,NA,NA,TGTGCCAGCAGCTTGGGGGCAGGGTTGGCCACTGAAGCTTTCTTT,CASSLGAGLATEAFF
TRBJ2-3,13,TRBV9,TRBD2,NA,TGTGCCAGCAGCCGACTAGCTTTGGATACGCAGTATTTT,CASSRLALDTQYF
TRBJ1-6,14,TRBV6-1,TRBD1,once,TGTGCCAGCAGCGGGACAGCCTATAATTCACCCCTCCACTTT,CASSGTAYNSPLHF
TRBJ2-3,13,TRBV7-2,NA,few,TGTGCCACAGACAGCGGACACACAGATACGCAGTATTTT,CATDSGHTDTQYF
TRBJ1-1,12,TRBV18,NA,NA,TGTGCCAGCTCACCGGACAGCACAAAAGCTTTCTTT,CASSPDSTKAFF
TRBJ1-4,14,TRBV11-2,TRBD1,NA,TGTGCCAGCAGCTCCGACAGGGTCGAGGGAAAACTGTTTTTT,CASSSDRVEGKLFF
TRBJ1-2,13,TRBV6-6,NA,few,TGTGCCAGCAGGCCCGATTCAGGTCACGGCTACACCTTC,CASRPDSGHGYTF
TRBJ1-2,12,TRBV11-2,NA,NA,TGTGCCAGCAGCTTAGTAGGGGCAGGCTACACCTTC,CASSLVGAGYTF
TRBJ1-4,15,TRBV25-1,NA,NA,TGTGCCAGCAGCGCCTTCTCCGGGACTAATGAAAAACTGTTTTTT,CASSAFSGTNEKLFF
TRBJ1-4,15,TRBV19,TRBD1,NA,TGTGCCAGTAGTACGCATACAGGGGGGGATGAAAAACTGTTTTTT,CASSTHTGGDEKLFF
TRBJ1-1,13,TRBV2,TRBD1,NA,TGTGCCAGCAACAGAGACAGGGACACTGAAGCTTTCTTT,CASNRDRDTEAFF
TRBJ1-1,16,TRBV28,NA,NA,TGTGCCAGCAGTTTGGGATCGGCGGGGACGAACACTGAAGCTTTCTTT,CASSLGSAGTNTEAFF
TRBJ1-5,18,TRBV2,TRBD1,NA,TGTGCCAGCAGTGAGACGCGGGCTGGACAGGGGGGCAATCAGCCCCAGCATTTT,CASSETRAGQGGNQPQHF
TRBJ1-3,15,TRBV7-2,NA,NA,TGTGCCAGCAGCTTAGGGAGGTGGTCTGGAAACACCATATATTTT,CASSLGRWSGNTIYF
TRBJ1-4,14,TRBV6-5,NA,NA,NA,CASSTSGGREKLFF
TRBJ2-5,15,TRBV5-1,TRBD2,NA,TGCGCCAGCAGCTTGGGCGGGGGGGACGCAAAGACCCAGTACTTC,CASSLGGGDAKTQYF
TRBJ1-2,14,TRBV4-2,TRBD1,NA,TGTGCCAGCAGCCAGGACAGGGCTAACTATGGCTACACCTTC,CASSQDRANYGYTF
TRBJ1-1,18,TRBV10-1,NA,NA,TGCGCCAGCAGCCCAGTCGGGGCTTCACCCGGGGGGAACACTGAAGCTTTCTTT,CASSPVGASPGGNTEAFF
TRBJ2-1,16,TRBV7-2,TRBD1,NA,TGTGCCAGCAGCTTAGCCCCGGGACAGGGGGTGACTGGGCAGTTCTTC,CASSLAPGQGVTGQFF
TRBJ2-7,14,TRBV5-6,NA,NA,TGTGCCAGCAGCTTGCTGGCCGGGGCCTACGAGCAGTACTTC,CASSLLAGAYEQYF
TRBJ1-5,14,TRBV7-2,TRBD1,NA,TGCGCCAGCAGCCAAGATAGGGACAGCGAGTCCCAGCATTTT,CASSQDRDSESQHF
TRBJ1-2,14,TRBV4-1,NA,NA,TGCGCCAGCAGCCAACCCGGGACGGCCTATGGCTACACCTTC,CASSQPGTAYGYTF
TRBJ1-2,14,TRBV6-6,NA,NA,TGTGCCAGCAGTTACCAGGCAGGGGTCTATGGCTACACCTTC,CASSYQAGVYGYTF
TRBJ2-5,15,TRBV6-1,TRBD2,NA,TGTGCAGCAGTGAAAGGGCTAGCGGCTGCGGAGACCCAGTACTTC,CAAVKGLAAAETQYF
TRBJ2-1,16,TRBV18,NA,NA,TGTGCCAGCTCAAAGCATCCTCCGAGCTCCTACAATGAGCAGTTCTTC,CASSKHPPSSYNEQFF
TRBJ2-3,15,TRBV28,NA,NA,TGTGCCAGCAGTTGGGGACAACTTAGCACAGATACGCAGTATTTT,CASSWGQLSTDTQYF
TRBJ2-7,13,TRBV28,NA,NA,TGTGCCAGCAGAGCCCCTCAGGCCTACGAGCAGTACTTC,CASRAPQAYEQYF
TRBJ2-7,16,TRBV7-2,TRBD2,few,TGTGCCAGCAGTTACGGGGTGACTAGCAGGACCTACGAGCAGTACTTC,CASSYGVTSRTYEQYF
TRBJ2-5,13,TRBV29-1,NA,NA,TGCAGCGTTGCCCAGGGTGCGTGGGAGACCCAGTACTTC,CSVAQGAWETQYF
TRBJ1-6,15,TRBV7-9,NA,NA,TGTGCCAGCAGCGTGGGGGGAACCTATAATTCACCCCTCCACTTT,CASSVGGTYNSPLHF
TRBJ1-1,18,TRBV5-5,NA,NA,TGTGCCAGCAGCTTGCAAACGGGCTCGAGGGGTAGGTACACTGAAGCTTTCTTT,CASSLQTGSRGRYTEAFF
TRBJ2-2,12,TRBV5-1,NA,few,TGCGCCAGCAGCCAGGGCACCGGGGAGCTGTTTTTT,CASSQGTGELFF
TRBJ2-1,16,TRBV5-1,NA,NA,TGCGCCAGCAGCTTGGAGGGCAGGGGGAGGAACGATGAGCAGTTCTTC,CASSLEGRGRNDEQFF